These 6 T cell receptor beta chains came from one sample sequenced in a study of monozygotic twins with inflammatory bowel disease. TCRdb re-called the 5' RACE reads; one entry per CDR3 protein, DNA not given. The table for this sample gives approximately 390,000 distinct CDR3 sequences. Sequenced material: blood. Receptors were obtained from a human donor with ulcerative colitis or Crohn's disease, or a healthy co-twin of an affected twin (not recorded which).

This sequence joins TRBV6-2 or TRBV6-3 and TRBJ2-2. Germline V lookup: CDR1 MNHEY, CDR2 SVGEGT. The CDR3 has 14 residues. The CDR3: CASSYPAHTGELFF.

The gene calls are TRBV5-4 and TRBJ2-7. The germline V gene has CDR1 SGHNT and CDR2 YYREEE (reference sequence). CDR3 length equals 11 residues. The CDR3 is CAFGLWGEQYF.

This chain uses TRBV2 with TRBJ2-2. Germline loops: CDR1 SNHLY, CDR2 FYNNEI. The CDR3 loop spans 14 amino acids. The CDR3 protein is CASSELSYTGELFF.

This chain connects TRBV2 to TRBJ1-5. In germline, CDR1 is SNHLY, CDR2 FYNNEI. The CDR3 totals 15 residues. CDR3 region: CASSVHRHSNQPQHF.

The chain links TRBV29-1 to TRBJ2-7; TCRdb gives TRBD1 as the D gene, but with no DNA this cannot be confirmed. The CDR3 consists of 12 residues. Germline lookup yields CDR1 SQVTM and CDR2 ANQGSEA. CDR3 residues: CSVEGPLEEQYF.

This rearrangement joins TRBV5-1 to TRBJ2-4; TCRdb's D call of TRBD2 is untestable without DNA. The CDR3 has 18 residues. The V gene's germline CDR1 is SGHRS and CDR2 YFSETQ. CDR3 sequence: CASSPRTSGGLAKNIQYF.